This TCR beta chain was documented in a study of T-cell reconstitution after alpha-beta-depleted transplantation in children. Study-level findings and limits: The main origin of T-cell counts and diversity one year after transplant was newly produced T cells. Several hundred rapidly expanded clones from non-depleted graft cells reportedly supplied alpha-beta T cells about two months post-transplant. Recipient T cells and thymic progenitors that survived gave rise to the high TCRbeta diversity observed at day 60 in some patients.

Using unique molecular identifiers, the investigators prepared the TCRbeta library. Using its own MiXCR run on the PCR reads, TCRdb lists one record per CDR3 protein. The table lists around 100,000 distinct CDR3 sequences, about a tenth of them singletons. The length of the CDR3 is 18 residues. The V and J ends lost 11 bases and 5 bases respectively, with 30 bases between them. Germline V gene lookup returns CDR1 SNHLY and CDR2 FYNNEI. About this clonotype itself: Its specificity is not known.

This chain connects TRBV2 to TRBJ2-2; TRBD1 might be the D (6 bases). The receptor was isolated from a boy aged 2 to 10 with acute lymphoblastic leukemia, due to receive a stem cell transplant. Material: PBMCs, obtained before TCRalphabeta/CD19-depleted stem cell transplant. CDR3 sequence (DNA): TGTGCCCTCAGTTTAGAACGGACAGAGCGTCTGAGGACCGGGGAGCTGTTTTTT. It encodes CALSLERTERLRTGELFF. Filled out from reference TRBV2 and TRBJ2-2, the complete variable domain reads EPEVTQTPSHQVTQMGQEVILRCVPISNHLYFYWYRQILGQKVEFLVSFYNNEISEKSEIFDDQFSVERPDGSNFTLKIRSTKLEDSAMYFCALSLERTERLRTGELFFGEGSRLTVL.